A single sample is the source of the 27 T cell receptor beta chains below, sequenced in a study of beta chain features in type 1 diabetes. Study-level findings and limits: Shortening that was moderate but significant affected the TCRB CDR3s of Type 1 diabetes patients in all four CD4+ subsets.

These receptors' targets are unknown. Reverse transcription of all isolated RNA meant that expressed TCRB transcripts were sequenced. Profiled with immunoSEQ multiplex PCR; TCRdb holds only in-frame clones, not every one. This table has about 650,000 clones, around 11% appearing once. The sequenced sample consisted of naive CD4+ T cells from blood. These receptor sequences come from a man between 25 and 39 years old with type 1 diabetes.

Comment on this clone: Other DNA sequences within the sample encode an identical CDR3. This chain uses TRBV18 with TRBJ2-7, with D perhaps being TRBD1 or TRBD2 (5 bases each). The V end was cut by 3 bases, the J end by 2 bases, with 14 bases between. CDR3 length: 15 amino acids. Germline CDR1 reads KGHSH; CDR2 reads LQKENI. The CDR3 DNA reads as TGTGCCAGCTCACCCGGGACGGGACCAACCTACGAGCAGTACTTC. Residues: CASSPGTGPTYEQYF.

The chain combines TRBV7-2 with TRBJ2-5; 8 bases are a match to TRBD1. The DNA end favors TRBJ2-7, so the J call may be wrong. The V gene's germline CDR1 is SGHTA and CDR2 FQGNSA. The CDR3 covers 14 residues. CDR3 loop: CASSPTGVGYEQYF. The DNA for the CDR3 is TGTGCCAGCAGCCCGACAGGGGTCGGCTACGAGCAGTACTTC.

The genes are TRBV11-2 and TRBJ2-5; D remains ambiguous. Trimming cost V 5 bases and J 7 bases, with 11 bases left between them. This CDR3 region has 12 residues. Germline CDR1 reads SGHAT; CDR2 reads FQNNGV. CDR3 sequence (DNA): TGTGCCAGCAGCCCGGTGCTGGGGACCCAGTACTTC. Translated, it gives CASSPVLGTQYF.

This clone was observed a few times. V gene TRBV5-8 combines with J gene TRBJ2-3; 9 positions match TRBD1. From germline, CDR1 is SGHTS and CDR2 YDEGEE. The CDR3 runs 14 residues. After removal of 7 bases from V and 3 bases from J, the junction contained 6 bases not matched to a gene. The CDR3 DNA reads TGTGCCAGCCCCGGGACAGGGAGGACAGATACGCAGTATTTT. Its protein is CASPGTGRTDTQYF. The entire variable domain, with the rest obtained from reference TRBV5-8 and TRBJ2-3, is as follows: EAGVTQSPTHLIKTRGQQATLRCSPISGHTSVYWYQQALGLGLQFLLWYDEGEERNRGNFPPRFSGRQFPNYSSELNVNALELEDSALYLCASPGTGRTDTQYFGPGTRLTVL.

This clone was observed a handful of times. The rearrangement joins TRBV14 to TRBJ2-1; 10 nucleotides match TRBD1. V dropped 4 bases and J dropped 8; count of bases not matched to a gene: 14. This CDR3 is 17 amino acids long. Germline CDR1 is SGHDN and CDR2 is FVKESK. The CDR3 protein is CASSPLTGGSLGDEQFF. The CDR3 bases are TGTGCCAGCAGCCCTTTGACAGGGGGCTCGCTGGGGGATGAGCAGTTCTTC.

The chain links TRBV4-3 to TRBJ1-2, with TRBD1 matching 10 bases. Looked up from germline, CDR1 is LGHNA and CDR2 is YSLEER. The CDR3 sequence is 16 residues long. Unmatched junction bases numbered 4, after V lost 1 base and J lost 2 bases. CDR3 sequence: CASSQGLGQGNYGYTF. The CDR3 bases are TGCGCCAGCAGCCAAGGTCTGGGACAGGGGAACTATGGCTACACCTTC.

Only a few counts were recorded for this clone. The chain links TRBV18 to TRBJ2-6, with 10 bases matching TRBD1. Germline V gene data show CDR1 as KGHSH and CDR2 as LQKENI. The CDR3 extends over 19 amino acids. The ends lost 5 bases at V and 3 bases at J; junction bases unmatched: 13. The CDR3 protein is CASSAIPGTGERGANVLTF. In nucleotides, the CDR3 is TGTGCCAGCTCAGCTATTCCCGGGACAGGGGAACGTGGGGCCAACGTCCTGACTTTC.

This clone was seen a handful of times. The sample contains more than one DNA sequence encoding this CDR3. The chain joins TRBV10-3 to TRBJ2-3; 10 bases are shared with TRBD2. CDR1 ENHRY and CDR2 SYGVKD come from the germline V gene. The CDR3 spans 15 residues. V shed 2 bases and J 3 bases; nucleotides not matched to a gene: 2. The CDR3 region has the DNA TGTGCCATCAGTGAGCCGGGACTAGCGACAGATACGCAGTATTTT. It yields the protein CAISEPGLATDTQYF.

The chain carries TRBV4-3 and TRBJ1-5; D is unclear. Germline CDR1 is LGHNA and CDR2 is YSLEER. CDR3 length equals 14 residues. V lost 0 bases to trimming and J lost 6 bases, with 9 bases between them. CDR3 region: CASSQELGAQPQHF. The DNA of the CDR3 is TGCGCCAGCAGCCAAGAATTGGGTGCTCAGCCCCAGCATTTT.

The rearrangement joins TRBV19 to TRBJ1-2; D not certain. Germline V CDR1 and CDR2: LNHDA, SQIVND (reference sequence). The CDR3 runs to 13 residues. Trimming removed 3 bases from V and 7 bases from J, with 12 bases in between. The CDR3: CASSIGRIFGYTF. In DNA form, the CDR3 reads TGTGCCAGTAGTATTGGCCGTATTTTTGGCTACACCTTC.

The chain recombines TRBV30 with TRBJ1-4; 8 positions match TRBD1. Germline V CDR1 and CDR2: GTSNPN, SVGIG (reference sequence). V trimming: 2 bases; J trimming: 8 bases; junction bases outside the gene matches: 10. This CDR3 is built from 15 residues. The CDR3 nucleotides read TGTGCCTGGAGTCCGACAGGGGTCCTTTGGGAAAAACTGTTTTTT. Its translation: CAWSPTGVLWEKLFF.

V is TRBV29-1 and J is TRBJ2-3, with 8 bases fitting TRBD2. The CDR3 sequence is 14 residues long. Trimming at V came to 1 base and at J to 10 bases, leaving 10 bases not matched to a gene. The germline V gene has CDR1 SQVTM and CDR2 ANQGSEA. The CDR3 region is CSVEGLAPTLPQYF. The DNA of the CDR3 is TGCAGCGTTGAAGGACTAGCGCCCACCCTGCCGCAGTATTTT.

This clone was seen a handful of times. The chain is built from TRBV5-4 and TRBJ2-5, with D tentatively TRBD2 (5 bases). Germline-derived CDR1 and CDR2 are SGHNT and YYREEE (reference sequence). This CDR3 is 14 amino acids long. V was cut by 1 base and J by 9 bases, with 16 bases left in between. The CDR3 protein is CASSLSEGVLPQYF. The CDR3 nucleotides read TGTGCCAGCAGCTTGTCTGAGGGAGTTCTGCCCCAGTACTTC. The full variable domain, with the rest looked up from reference TRBV5-4 and TRBJ2-5, is ETGVTQSPTHLIKTRGQQVTLRCSSQSGHNTVSWYQQALGQGPQFIFQYYREEENGRGNFPPRFSGLQFPNYSSELNVNALELDDSALYLCASSLSEGVLPQYFGPGTRLLVL.

This clone was seen only a few times. The genes are TRBV5-4 and TRBJ2-5; TRBD2 agrees at 10 bases. The CDR3 sequence is 16 residues long. The germline V gene has CDR1 SGHNT and CDR2 YYREEE (reference sequence). The ends lost 4 bases at V and 3 bases at J; junction bases unmatched: 9. CDR3 nucleotide sequence: TGTGCCAGCAGCGGATCCGTAGCGGGGGGCAAAGAGACCCAGTACTTC. It encodes CASSGSVAGGKETQYF. Looking up the rest from reference TRBV5-4 and TRBJ2-5 gives the full variable domain: ETGVTQSPTHLIKTRGQQVTLRCSSQSGHNTVSWYQQALGQGPQFIFQYYREEENGRGNFPPRFSGLQFPNYSSELNVNALELDDSALYLCASSGSVAGGKETQYFGPGTRLLVL.

This clone has only a few counts. The chain combines TRBV18 with TRBJ2-7; tentatively, D is TRBD1 or TRBD2 (5 bases each). The CDR3 has 14 residues. Germline V CDR1 and CDR2: KGHSH, LQKENI. With 3 bases removed from V and 5 bases from J, the gap between germline ends came to 14 bases. Written as DNA, the CDR3 is TGTGCCAGCTCACCTTTGGGACCCAACAACGAGCAGTACTTC. This encodes CASSPLGPNNEQYF.

V is TRBV7-9 and J is TRBJ1-6; no firm D call. Germline V gene data show CDR1 as SEHNR and CDR2 as FQNEAQ (reference sequence). The germline V and J ends were trimmed by 6 bases and 7 bases, with 13 bases remaining between them. The CDR3 runs to 14 residues. DNA of the CDR3: TGTGCCAGCAGTTGGACCGATTCCAATTCACCCCTCCACTTT. Translation gives CASSWTDSNSPLHF.

The chain uses TRBV10-3 and TRBJ2-7; no definite D call. The CDR3 totals 13 residues. Germline V lookup: CDR1 ENHRY, CDR2 SYGVKD. V gave up 6 bases and J gave up 5 bases, with 14 bases separating them. This chain's CDR3 is CAISERYSHEQYF. The CDR3 DNA follows: TGTGCCATCAGCGAAAGGTATTCCCACGAGCAGTACTTC.

This chain joins TRBV27 and TRBJ1-6; the D gene is possibly TRBD1 (6 bases). The CDR3 is made up of 14 amino acids. Germline V gives CDR1 MNHEY, CDR2 SMNVEV (reference sequence). V was cut by 6 bases and J by 5 bases, with 11 bases left in between. CDR3 coding DNA: TGTGCCAGCAGCTCGGACAGTCATAATTCACCCCTCCACTTT. The encoded protein is CASSSDSHNSPLHF.

The J gene is TRBJ2-1, the V gene TRBV2; 7 positions agree with TRBD2. Germline trimming cut 1 base from V and 8 bases from J; bases unmatched to any gene: 11. Germline CDR1 SNHLY, CDR2 FYNNEI. CDR3 size: 16 residues. This chain's CDR3 is CASSEGWTRIGHEQFF. The CDR3 DNA is TGTGCCAGCAGTGAAGGGTGGACTAGGATCGGCCATGAGCAGTTCTTC.

This clone was counted between two and nine times. The chain is built from TRBV2 and TRBJ2-5; no reliable D call. This CDR3 is built from 13 residues. Germline CDR1 is SNHLY and CDR2 is FYNNEI. V was shortened by 7 bases and J by 1 base, with 10 bases between the two germline ends. CDR3 protein: CASNARVQETQYF. CDR3 coding DNA: TGTGCCAGCAATGCCCGGGTCCAAGAGACCCAGTACTTC.

This chain connects TRBV6-5 to TRBJ2-7; no definite D call. This CDR3 has 11 residues. The ends were cut back, 6 bases at V and 6 bases at J, with 9 bases in the middle. Germline CDR1 reads MNHEY; CDR2 reads SVGAGI. CDR3 residues: CASRGISEQYF. For the CDR3, the DNA is TGTGCCAGCAGGGGGATCTCCGAGCAGTACTTC.

This rearrangement joins TRBV6-5 to TRBJ1-2; 7 bases match TRBD1. Per the germline V gene, CDR1 is MNHEY and CDR2 is SVGAGI. CDR3 size: 14 residues. V shed 4 bases, J shed 8 bases, and the junction held 10 bases outside the gene matches. The CDR3 region has the DNA TGTGCCAGCAGTTTGGGACAGAAGAGTAGCGGCTACACCTTC. Encoded protein: CASSLGQKSSGYTF.

This clone was recorded a few times. The chain uses TRBV15 and TRBJ2-7; 8 bases agree with TRBD1. Germline V gene lookup returns CDR1 LNHNV and CDR2 YYDKDF (reference sequence). Losses at the gene ends were 3 bases for V and 3 bases for J; bases not matched to a gene: 7. The CDR3 runs to 15 residues. CDR3 coding DNA: TGTGCCACCAGCAGGGAGACGGGACAGGTCTACGAGCAGTACTTC. As protein: CATSRETGQVYEQYF.

The rearrangement links TRBV9 to TRBJ2-3; perhaps TRBD2 as D (7 bases). V shed 0 bases and J shed 0 bases, with 11 bases lying between them. Germline assignment: CDR1 SGDLS and CDR2 YYNGEE. CDR3 length: 16 amino acids. CDR3 residues: CASSVARGASTDTQYF. CDR3 DNA sequence: TGTGCCAGCAGCGTAGCCCGGGGGGCGAGCACAGATACGCAGTATTTT.

This clone has more than one count but fewer than ten. The J gene is TRBJ1-2, the V gene TRBV4-2; perhaps TRBD1 as D (5 bases). V shed 0 bases and J shed 2 bases, with 10 bases lying between them. Per germline, CDR1 LGHNA and CDR2 YNFKEQ. The CDR3 totals 15 residues. The CDR3 nucleotides are TGTGCCAGCAGCCAAGATACGGGGGTGAACTATGGCTACACCTTC. This translates into CASSQDTGVNYGYTF.

CDR3 loop: CASSLEVGQGTDTQYF. The CDR3, as DNA: TGTGCCAGCAGCTTAGAAGTGGGACAGGGGACAGATACGCAGTATTTT. This sequence joins TRBV7-2 and TRBJ2-3; TRBD1 matches at 10 bases. Trimming cost V 1 base and J 3 bases; bases outside gene matches: 4. Germline CDR1 is SGHTA and CDR2 is FQGNSA. The CDR3 sequence is 16 residues long.

The rearrangement joins TRBV29-1 to TRBJ2-5, with D perhaps TRBD2 (6 bases). Germline V gene sequence: CDR1 SQVTM, CDR2 ANQGSEA. There are 13 residues in the CDR3. The germline V and J ends were trimmed by 6 bases and 9 bases, with 20 bases remaining between them. This CDR3 reads CSVESSPSGAQYF. The CDR3 DNA reads as TGCAGCGTAGAGAGCTCGCCGTCGGGGGCCCAGTACTTC.